Below, 23 T cell receptor beta chains from the same sample are listed, as sequenced in a study of early T cells in non-severe SARS-CoV-2 infection. One entry per CDR3 protein, called by TCRdb with MiXCR from the 5' RACE reads. The sample has about 48,000 distinct CDR3 sequences; about 10% are singletons. Sequenced material: whole blood. Receptors originate from an adult who was a healthcare worker with PCR-confirmed SARS-CoV-2 infection or an uninfected control (not recorded which).

This clonotype has at least ten counts. The V call is TRBV28, the J call TRBJ2-5; tentatively, D is TRBD2 (6 bases). Trimming removed 3 bases at V and 2 bases at J, with 16 bases between. The CDR3 runs to 16 residues. The germline CDR1 and CDR2 sequences are MDHEN and SYDVKM. CDR3 DNA sequence: TGTGCCAGCAGTTTGAAGGGCCTAGGACTACAAGAGACCCAGTACTTC. Translating gives CASSLKGLGLQETQYF.

This clonotype has at least ten counts. The chain has TRBV28 and TRBJ2-5, with 7 nucleotides matching TRBD2. Germline V gives CDR1 MDHEN, CDR2 SYDVKM. V was clipped by 3 bases and J by 3 bases; unmatched bases: 7. CDR3 size: 15 residues. CDR3 residues: CASSLRESGKETQYF. In DNA form, the CDR3 reads TGTGCCAGCAGTTTGCGGGAGAGCGGTAAAGAGACCCAGTACTTC. The full variable domain, with the rest looked up from reference TRBV28 and TRBJ2-5, is DVKVTQSSRYLVKRTGEKVFLECVQDMDHENMFWYRQDPGLGLRLIYFSYDVKMKEKGDIPEGYSVSREKKERFSLILESASTNQTSMYLCASSLRESGKETQYFGPGTRLLVL.

This chain uses TRBV28 with TRBJ2-3; tentative D call: TRBD1 (5 bases). CDR3 size: 13 residues. Germline CDR1 and CDR2: MDHEN and SYDVKM. V gave up 8 bases and J gave up 4 bases, with 13 bases separating them. CDR3 bases: TGTGCCAGCTCCCGGACAAGGGCAGATACGCAGTATTTT. It specifies CASSRTRADTQYF.

The chain joins TRBV29-1 to TRBJ1-2; tentatively, D is TRBD1 (5 bases). Trimming cost V 4 bases and J 2 bases, with 11 bases left between them. Germline V lookup: CDR1 SQVTM, CDR2 ANQGSEA. The CDR3 loop spans 13 amino acids. The CDR3 bases are TGCAGCGTTGGCGAGGGGACGAACTATGGCTACACCTTC. It encodes CSVGEGTNYGYTF.

This clonotype has a count of ten or more. The V and J genes are TRBV11-1 and TRBJ2-3; D remains ambiguous. CDR3 length: 11 amino acids. Germline lookup yields CDR1 SGHAT and CDR2 FQDESV (reference sequence). V gave up 5 bases and J gave up 9 bases, with 9 bases separating them. The CDR3 coding sequence is TGTGCCAGCAGCACGACCGACACGCAGTATTTT. Its protein product is CASSTTDTQYF.

This clonotype was recorded only once. The rearrangement uses TRBV2 and TRBJ1-2; tentatively, D is TRBD1 (5 bases). CDR1 is SNHLY, CDR2 FYNNEI, per germline. Trimming took off 8 bases at V and 0 bases at J, with 16 bases between the two ends. The CDR3 loop spans 15 amino acids. CDR3 coding DNA: TGTGCCAGCCGTAGGGGCCAGGAGGCTAACTATGGCTACACCTTC. Protein: CASRRGQEANYGYTF.

This chain connects TRBV11-2 to TRBJ2-5; a possible D gene is TRBD1 (6 bases). Trimming left V 1 base short and J 0 bases short, with 12 bases between. The V gene's germline CDR1 is SGHAT and CDR2 FQNNGV. This CDR3 contains 16 residues. The CDR3, as DNA: TGTGCCAGCAGCTTAGGTGGGACAAAGCACCAAGAGACCCAGTACTTC. Protein product: CASSLGGTKHQETQYF.

In this sample, this clonotype turned up many times. The rearrangement uses TRBV28 and TRBJ1-2, with TRBD1 matching over 7 bases. V dropped 4 bases and J dropped 1; count of bases not matched to a gene: 3. The V gene's germline CDR1 is MDHEN and CDR2 SYDVKM. The CDR3 has 14 amino acids. The CDR3 nucleotides are TGTGCCAGCAGTTCCCCAGGGGGTAACTATGGCTACACCTTC. Protein: CASSSPGGNYGYTF.

This clonotype has a count of ten or more. The chain employs TRBV30 and TRBJ2-3, with 9 bases that match TRBD1. This CDR3 spans 15 amino acids. Per germline, CDR1 GTSNPN and CDR2 SVGIG (reference sequence). Germline trimming cut 3 bases from V and 3 bases from J; bases unmatched to any gene: 7. The CDR3, as DNA: TGTGCCTGGAGATCGACAGGGGGAATGACAGATACGCAGTATTTT. This sequence encodes CAWRSTGGMTDTQYF.

The table lists this clonotype with many counts. The chain joins TRBV15 to TRBJ2-7; D possibly corresponds to TRBD2 (6 bases). This CDR3 region has 15 residues. Germline V gives CDR1 LNHNV, CDR2 YYDKDF (reference sequence). V dropped 0 bases and J dropped 3 bases, with 12 bases sitting between them. CDR3 sequence (DNA): TGTGCCACCAGCAGAGATGTGGGACTTGACTACGAGCAGTACTTC. This gives the protein CATSRDVGLDYEQYF.

The V gene is TRBV7-3, the J gene TRBJ2-2; maybe TRBD2 (5 bases). The length of the CDR3 is 17 residues. Germline V gene sequence: CDR1 SGHTA, CDR2 FQGTGA. The germline V and J ends were trimmed by 5 bases and 0 bases, with 16 bases remaining between them. The CDR3 DNA reads TGTGCCAGCAGCCCCCCCTTGGGAGCGGCGAACACCGGGGAGCTGTTTTTT. Its protein is CASSPPLGAANTGELFF. The full variable domain, completed using reference TRBV7-3 and TRBJ2-2, is GAGVSQTPSNKVTEKGKYVELRCDPISGHTALYWYRQSLGQGPEFLIYFQGTGAADDSGLPNDRFFAVRPEGSVSTLKIQRTERGDSAVYLCASSPPLGAANTGELFFGEGSRLTVL.

V usage is TRBV5-1 and J usage is TRBJ2-3; TRBD2 aligns across 13 bases. CDR1 SGHRS and CDR2 YFSETQ come from the germline V gene. The CDR3 sequence is 20 residues long. Germline trimming cut 4 bases from V and 5 bases from J; bases unmatched to any gene: 19. The CDR3 reads CASSTQGARTSGRVRDTQYF. In nucleotides, the CDR3 is TGCGCCAGCAGCACACAGGGGGCTAGGACTAGCGGGAGAGTACGAGATACGCAGTATTTT. Full variable domain (missing parts from reference TRBV5-1 and TRBJ2-3): KAGVTQTPRYLIKTRGQQVTLSCSPISGHRSVSWYQQTPGQGLQFLFEYFSETQRNKGNFPGRFSGRQFSNSRSEMNVSTLELGDSALYLCASSTQGARTSGRVRDTQYFGPGTRLTVL.

This clonotype was observed a few times. The rearrangement links TRBV6-5 to TRBJ2-7, with D perhaps matching TRBD1 (5 bases). Trimming removed 6 bases at V and 3 bases at J, with 12 bases between. The length of the CDR3 is 13 residues. Germline V gives CDR1 MNHEY, CDR2 SVGAGI. CDR3: CASSLQVFYEQYF. In DNA form, the CDR3 reads TGTGCCAGCAGCCTACAGGTTTTCTACGAGCAGTACTTC.

Many counts were recorded for this clonotype. V usage is TRBV12-3 or TRBV12-4 and J usage is TRBJ1-1; D uncertain. V lost 7 bases and J 2 bases, leaving 14 bases between the germline ends. The CDR3 totals 14 residues. CDR3 nucleotides: TGTGCCAGCACCCAGACGGAAGGCAACACTGAAGCTTTCTTT. This gives the protein CASTQTEGNTEAFF.

CDR3 coding DNA: TGTGCCACAAGGGGGGACACTGAAGCTTTCTTT. Amino acids: CATRGDTEAFF. This chain connects TRBV10-3 to TRBJ1-1, with TRBD1 as a possible D gene (6 bases). CDR1 and CDR2 (germline): ENHRY, SYGVKD. The CDR3 spans 11 residues. Trimming took 10 bases from V and 3 from J, leaving 9 bases between them.

J is TRBJ2-1 and V is TRBV10-3, with a weak D call TRBD2 (6 bases). Germline values: CDR1 ENHRY, CDR2 SYGVKD. The CDR3 length is 12 residues. V lost 6 bases, J lost 6 bases, and 9 bases lay in between. The CDR3 region has the DNA TGTGCCATCAGGACCGGGGGCAATGAGCAGTTCTTC. This encodes CAIRTGGNEQFF.

The V gene is TRBV6-5, the J gene TRBJ1-1, with 9 bases identical to TRBD1. The CDR3 extends over 18 amino acids. The V and J ends lost 7 bases and 0 bases, in that order; junction bases with no gene match: 15. Germline loops: CDR1 MNHEY, CDR2 SVGAGI. CDR3 DNA: TGTGCCAGCAACTATTACTCCGGGACAGGGCGCATGAACACTGAAGCTTTCTTT. As protein: CASNYYSGTGRMNTEAFF.

In this sample, this clonotype turned up many times. The J gene is TRBJ1-4, the V gene TRBV19; D is unclear. The CDR3 covers 15 residues. V gave up 5 bases and J gave up 7 bases, with 17 bases separating them. Germline CDR1 reads LNHDA; CDR2 reads SQIVND (reference sequence). The CDR3 here is CASSAIPGGVEKLFF. DNA for the CDR3: TGTGCCAGTAGTGCTATCCCCGGCGGGGTTGAAAAACTGTTTTTT.

This rearrangement joins TRBV27 to TRBJ1-2; D not resolved. This CDR3 has 14 amino acids. Germline CDR1 and CDR2: MNHEY and SMNVEV (reference sequence). Between the trimmed V and J ends, which lost 1 base and 3 bases, there was a span of 9 bases. The CDR3 nucleotides are TGTGCCAGCAGTTTATACGGGGTTGACTATGGCTACACCTTC. It translates to CASSLYGVDYGYTF.

This clonotype was observed a handful of times. The V gene is TRBV6-1, the J gene TRBJ2-1, with a weak D call TRBD1 (6 bases). Trimming stripped 10 bases from V and 0 bases from J, with 19 bases between. The CDR3 is 16 amino acids. The germline CDR1 and CDR2 sequences are MNHNS and SASEGT. CDR3 in DNA: TGTGCCACAAAGCCCCTCACAGGGAGCTCCTACAATGAGCAGTTCTTC. This codes for CATKPLTGSSYNEQFF.

The chain recombines TRBV14 with TRBJ2-5; D may be TRBD2 (5 bases). V gave up 1 base and J gave up 1 base, with 10 bases separating them. CDR1 is SGHDN, CDR2 FVKESK, per germline. The CDR3 has 15 amino acids. The CDR3: CASSQVGLIQETQYF. CDR3 DNA sequence: TGTGCCAGCAGCCAAGTTGGACTGATCCAAGAGACCCAGTACTTC.

This clonotype has at least ten counts. The chain employs TRBV28 and TRBJ2-3; perhaps TRBD1 as D (5 bases). Trimming stripped 2 bases from V and 2 bases from J, with 8 bases between. The CDR3 runs to 14 residues. CDR1 MDHEN and CDR2 SYDVKM come from the germline V gene. The CDR3 bases are TGTGCCAGCAGTTTACCGACAGACACAGATACGCAGTATTTT. Translated, it gives CASSLPTDTDTQYF. The entire variable domain, with the rest obtained from reference TRBV28 and TRBJ2-3, is as follows: DVKVTQSSRYLVKRTGEKVFLECVQDMDHENMFWYRQDPGLGLRLIYFSYDVKMKEKGDIPEGYSVSREKKERFSLILESASTNQTSMYLCASSLPTDTDTQYFGPGTRLTVL.

This clonotype appeared many times. This chain links TRBV6-5 with TRBJ2-5; 9 bases match TRBD2. There are 15 residues in the CDR3. Germline-derived CDR1 and CDR2 are MNHEY and SVGAGI. V was clipped by 2 bases and J by 4 bases; unmatched bases: 5. This CDR3 is CASSYGAGGGETQYF. The CDR3, as DNA: TGTGCCAGCAGTTACGGTGCGGGAGGGGGAGAGACCCAGTACTTC.